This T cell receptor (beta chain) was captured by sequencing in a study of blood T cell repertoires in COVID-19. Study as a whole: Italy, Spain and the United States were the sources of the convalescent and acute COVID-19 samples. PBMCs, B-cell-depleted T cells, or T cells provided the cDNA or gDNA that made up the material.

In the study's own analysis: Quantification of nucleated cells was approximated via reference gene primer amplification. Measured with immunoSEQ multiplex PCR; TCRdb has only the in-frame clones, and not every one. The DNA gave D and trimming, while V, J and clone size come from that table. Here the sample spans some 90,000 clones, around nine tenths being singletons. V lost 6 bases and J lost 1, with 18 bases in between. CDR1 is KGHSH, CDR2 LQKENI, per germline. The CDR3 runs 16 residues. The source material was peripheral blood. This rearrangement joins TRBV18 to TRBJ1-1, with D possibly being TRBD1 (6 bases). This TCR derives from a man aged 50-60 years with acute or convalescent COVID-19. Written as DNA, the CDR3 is TGTGCCAGCTCCCTAATCTCGACAGGTTCGAACACTGAAGCTTTCTTT. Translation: CASSLISTGSNTEAFF.